This T cell receptor beta chain derives from a study of beta chain features in type 1 diabetes (dated by TCRdb to 2017 to 2018). Turning to the overall study: No differences in mean age, gender distribution, total cell number or subset yield were found between patients and healthy donors. A total of 100 million to 140 million sorted cells were examined across all samples, and the number of cells per subset was strongly correlated with RNA yield. The study compared the TCRB repertoires of sorted circulating CD4+ T cell subsets in recently diagnosed type 1 diabetes patients with those in matched healthy donors. Whereas all 30 or so donors provided naive and central memory subsets, regulatory and stem cell-like memory subsets were isolated from just 8 patients and roughly eight healthy donors.

Each donor gave one peripheral blood draw, averaging around 120 mL, which was collected into heparinised tubes. Using a panel that included CD45RO, CCR7, CD25, CD127, CD95 and CD27, naive, central memory, regulatory and stem cell-like memory CD4+ T cells were sorted on a BD FACSAria II. Purity was above 95% for every sorted population. PBMCs were isolated immediately by Lymphoprep density gradient centrifugation and stained directly without culture. So that batch effects would be minimized, each experiment stained and sorted samples in pairs, pairing one healthy donor with one patient. Trimming costs V 6 bases and J 0 bases, and their ends lie 6 bases apart. From its cysteine to its phenylalanine, the CDR3 spans 13 amino acids. The CDR3 DNA has 39 bases and is translated from base 1. CDR1 is given as MNHNS and CDR2 as SASEGT, both from the germline V gene. There are a few counts of this clone. It lacks a known antigen. No base qualities exist here, and no much larger clone lies one base off it.

The entire amount of isolated RNA was reverse transcribed using the High Capacity cDNA Reverse Transcription Kit, so the sequenced TCRB transcripts were expressed ones. Deep immunoSEQ sequencing was applied to naive, central memory and regulatory T cell samples, giving an average of roughly 3.5 million total reads per sample. Sorted cells were lysed in RLT buffer and RNA was extracted with DNase-treated RNeasy Micro or Mini kits, depending on cell number. To prevent cross-contamination, each cell subset was processed individually, whereas patient and healthy donor samples were processed jointly. The immunoSEQ multiplex PCR was used to amplify TCRB sequences from cDNA, yielding 87-bp fragments that span the CDR3 region. Amplicons were sequenced on the Illumina HiSeq platform. For the original study's pipeline: Synthetic template baselines were used to correct PCR bias computationally, reads within Hamming distance 2 were collapsed together, and singletons that could not be merged were discarded. By aligning reads against IMGT, V, D and J genes, CDR3 length, and insertions or deletions at six rearrangement sites were assigned. Within each subset, clonotype counts were normalized to sorted cell number, and only after that were true diversity and Gini coefficients computed with the tcR R package. The overlap coefficient, calculated on TCRB nucleotide sequences, was used to measure repertoire sharing. This is the immuneACCESS table as TCRdb keeps it, with only in-frame sequences that have V and J called. A part of the clones is gone; compared with another copy, unresolved V genes explain less than half, and the rest is unexplained. D and trimming were read from the DNA, whereas the V and J calls and clone size are those reported in that table. The table for this sample lists around 190,000 clones; about 13% of them were counted only once. The ten largest clones take up less than 0.7% of the sample.

The investigation overall reported the following: In all four CD4+ subsets, TCRB CDR3 length was moderately but significantly shorter in type 1 diabetes patients. Because small numbers of individuals were included in the HLA sub-analyses, any influence of HLA type on TCRB rearrangement was left unresolved. At VDJ recombination sites, type 1 diabetes patients had fewer insertions and more deleted nucleotides, which implies abnormalities in thymic rearrangement. Because cDNA rather than genomic DNA was sequenced, highly expressing activated cells could have been over-represented, although no difference in activation and CD3 levels was found between groups. Shorter templates might have been favored by PCR, but patient and control samples were amplified and corrected together, so both groups would have been affected equally by any skew. Naive, central memory and regulatory TCRB repertoires appeared to be more similar among patients than among healthy donors.

The sequence is built from TRBV6-1 and TRBJ1-3; the D segment cannot be called with confidence. The sequencing input was central memory CD4+ T cells from blood. This clonotype was sampled from a woman between 18 and 30 years old in good health. The CDR3 region has the sequence CASSTGSGNTIYF. The nucleotides are TGTGCCAGCAGCACGGGCTCTGGAAACACCATATATTTT.